This is a list of T cell receptor beta chains from one sample in a study of T cell responses to AZD1222 COVID-19 vaccine. The table came from immunoSEQ multiplex PCR; TCRdb's copy has only in-frame clones and leaves some out. The data contain 120,000 or so clones, around 92% of them singletons. The sample here was peripheral blood, taken on day 0 of AZD1222 vaccination. These receptors all come from an adult in good health. CDR3s include the opening cysteine and the closing phenylalanine or tryptophan. Each record gives: D gene, J gene, V gene, clone size, CDR3 protein, CDR3 DNA. D genes are given only for firm matches. Only part of the rows carry a size: once, few, many, or a class if the clone is expanded.

.	TRBJ2-1	TRBV29-1	.	CSVADTYGASEGEQFF	TGCAGCGTTGCTGATACCTACGGGGCTAGCGAGGGTGAGCAGTTCTTC
.	TRBJ1-1	TRBV15	.	CATSRDLGGAGGTEAFF	TGTGCCACCAGCAGAGATCTAGGAGGGGCAGGAGGAACTGAAGCTTTCTTT
.	TRBJ1-3	TRBV30	.	CAWATGLSGNTIYF	TGTGCCTGGGCTACAGGGCTCTCTGGAAACACCATATATTTT
TRBD2	TRBJ2-1	TRBV27	.	CASSSPTSGRGLGEQFF	TGTGCCAGCAGTTCACCGACTAGCGGGAGAGGGTTGGGTGAGCAGTTCTTC
.	TRBJ1-2	TRBV28	.	CASSLGGRNYGYTF	TGTGCCAGCAGTTTAGGCGGCAGAAACTATGGCTACACCTTC
.	TRBJ1-5	TRBV5-1	.	CASSLSGAQPQHF	TGCGCCAGCAGCTTGTCAGGGGCTCAGCCCCAGCATTTT
.	TRBJ2-1	TRBV24-1	many	CATKGEQFF	TGTGCCACCAAGGGTGAGCAGTTCTTC
TRBD2	TRBJ2-7	TRBV6-2/TRBV6-3	once	CASSSTIGRYSYEQYF	TGTGCCAGCAGCTCCACGATCGGGAGGTACTCCTACGAGCAGTACTTC
.	TRBJ1-2	TRBV21-1	.	CASSLPGQKNDYGYTF	TGTGCCAGCAGCCTACCGGGACAGAAAAACGACTATGGCTACACCTTC
TRBD2	TRBJ2-3	TRBV7-2	.	CASMWGPSGGTDTQYF	TGTGCCAGCATGTGGGGTCCTAGCGGGGGCACAGATACGCAGTATTTT
.	TRBJ2-2	TRBV11-2	once	CAEQGVTGELFF	TGTGCCGAGCAGGGAGTCACCGGGGAGCTGTTTTTT
.	TRBJ2-1	TRBV19	.	CASSYSGTVYNEQFF	TGTGCCAGTAGTTATTCCGGGACGGTGTACAATGAGCAGTTCTTC
.	TRBJ1-2	TRBV19	.	CASSPSTGNYGYTF	TGTGCCAGTAGTCCATCAACAGGAAACTATGGCTACACCTTC
.	TRBJ1-3	TRBV4-3	.	CASRLTETGNTIYF	TGCGCCAGCAGGCTAACGGAGACTGGAAACACCATATATTTT
.	TRBJ2-3	TRBV5-1	.	CASRHGESTDTQYF	TGCGCCAGCAGACACGGGGAGAGCACAGATACGCAGTATTTT
.	TRBJ1-5	TRBV2	.	CASSEERSNQPQHF	TGTGCCAGCAGTGAAGAGAGGAGCAATCAGCCCCAGCATTTT
.	TRBJ1-1	TRBV3-1/TRBV3-2	.	CASSQGSGTIRNTEAFF	TGTGCCAGCAGCCAAGGGTCTGGGACGATCCGGAACACTGAAGCTTTCTTT
.	TRBJ1-2	TRBV4-1	.	CASSQEQTTNYGYTF	TGCGCCAGCAGCCAAGAACAGACAACTAACTATGGCTACACCTTC
.	TRBJ2-1	TRBV12-5	.	CASGLGFVGNEQFF	TGTGCTAGTGGTTTGGGGTTCGTTGGCAATGAGCAGTTCTTC
.	TRBJ1-1	TRBV14	once	CASSQPTRGAHFLEAFF	TGTGCCAGCAGCCAACCAACCCGCGGGGCTCATTTCTTAGAAGCTTTCTTT
TRBD1	TRBJ1-4	TRBV7-8	.	CASSLGQGLRNEKLFF	TGTGCCAGCAGCTTAGGACAGGGCCTTCGAAATGAAAAACTGTTTTTT
.	TRBJ2-1	TRBV29-1	.	CSAIGTATSNEQFF	TGCAGCGCCATCGGGACCGCAACGTCCAATGAGCAGTTCTTC
.	TRBJ1-3	TRBV5-5	.	CASSLMGSSPGNTIYF	TGTGCCAGCAGCTTGATGGGTTCCTCTCCCGGAAACACCATATATTTT
.	TRBJ1-2	TRBV7-6	.	CASSATGYGYTF	TGTGCCAGCAGCGCCACAGGCTATGGCTACACCTTC
.	TRBJ1-3	TRBV7-2	.	CASRQASGNTIYF	TGTGCCAGCCGCCAGGCGTCTGGAAACACCATATATTTT
.	TRBJ1-2	TRBV10-1	once	CASSFGGHPGGYTF	TGCGCCAGCAGTTTCGGTGGGCATCCGGGGGGCTACACCTTC
TRBD2	TRBJ2-3	TRBV18	.	CASLLDPSGILDTQYF	TGTGCCAGCCTCCTGGACCCTAGCGGGATCTTGGATACGCAGTATTTT
.	TRBJ2-7	TRBV27	.	CASSFSGSYEQYF	TGTGCCAGCAGTTTCTCGGGCAGTTACGAGCAGTACTTC
.	TRBJ2-7	TRBV6-2/TRBV6-3	.	CASSPNSHEQYF	TGTGCCAGCAGCCCGAACTCCCACGAGCAGTACTTC
TRBD1	TRBJ2-5	TRBV6-5	.	CASSYTQGAPRETQYF	TGTGCCAGCAGTTACACCCAGGGGGCGCCTCGAGAGACCCAGTACTTC
TRBD2	TRBJ2-7	TRBV4-1	.	CASSPSGGPYEQYF	TGCGCCAGCAGCCCTAGCGGAGGGCCCTACGAGCAGTACTTC
.	TRBJ1-4	TRBV3-1/TRBV3-2	.	CASSQVEGGAEEKLFF	TGTGCCAGCAGCCAGGTGGAAGGTGGGGCTGAGGAAAAACTGTTTTTT
.	TRBJ2-7	TRBV6-5	.	CATQPTESSYEQYF	TGTGCCACCCAGCCGACGGAGAGCTCCTACGAGCAGTACTTC
TRBD1	TRBJ1-5	TRBV6-6	once	CASSWGQGEPPQHF	TGTGCCAGCAGTTGGGGACAGGGAGAACCACCCCAGCATTTT
TRBD2	TRBJ2-3	TRBV19	.	CASSITSGGTDTQYF	TGTGCCAGTAGTATAACTAGCGGGGGCACAGATACGCAGTATTTT
TRBD2	TRBJ2-2	TRBV14	.	CASSQPSGRAGTGELFF	TGTGCCAGCAGCCAACCTAGCGGGAGGGCCGGTACCGGGGAGCTGTTTTTT
.	TRBJ2-3	TRBV7-9	.	CASSRRSVDTQYF	TGTGCCAGCAGTCGAAGGAGCGTAGATACGCAGTATTTT
.	TRBJ1-1	TRBV4-3	.	CASSLGKNTEAFF	TGCGCCAGCAGCTTAGGGAAGAACACTGAAGCTTTCTTT
.	TRBJ1-3	TRBV6-2/TRBV6-3	.	CASSYQGFSGNTIYF	TGTGCCAGCAGTTACCAGGGCTTCTCTGGAAACACCATATATTTT
.	TRBJ1-5	TRBV19	.	CASSIDVKPGNQPQHF	TGTGCCAGTAGTATAGATGTAAAACCGGGCAATCAGCCCCAGCATTTT
TRBD1	TRBJ2-5	TRBV2	.	CAVWTGGETQYF	TGTGCCGTATGGACAGGGGGAGAGACCCAGTACTTC
TRBD2	TRBJ2-7	TRBV7-9	.	CAVRGGSSYEQYF	TGTGCGGTACGGGGCGGGAGCTCCTACGAGCAGTACTTC
.	TRBJ1-2	TRBV6-2/TRBV6-3	.	CASSYGRHNYGYTF	TGTGCCAGCAGTTACGGCCGGCATAACTATGGCTACACCTTC
.	TRBJ1-1	TRBV11-3	once	CASSSWGGTEAFF	TGTGCCAGCAGCTCGTGGGGGGGGACTGAAGCTTTCTTT
.	TRBJ1-5	TRBV28	many	CASSPLEGNQPQHF	TGTGCCAGCAGTCCCCTGGAGGGGAATCAGCCCCAGCATTTT
TRBD1	TRBJ2-7	TRBV29-1	.	CSVAGTGGRQYF	TGCAGCGTGGCCGGGACAGGGGGCCGGCAGTACTTC
.	TRBJ1-1	TRBV14	.	CASSPTDNTEAFF	TGTGCCAGCAGTCCTACTGATAACACTGAAGCTTTCTTT
.	TRBJ2-1	TRBV27	.	CASSSMGSVGNEQFF	TGTGCCAGCAGCTCGATGGGTAGCGTTGGCAATGAGCAGTTCTTC
TRBD2	TRBJ2-3	TRBV14	.	CASSLAGAAYTQYF	TGTGCCAGCAGCCTAGCGGGGGCTGCGTATACGCAGTATTTT
TRBD1	TRBJ1-2	TRBV13	.	CASSSSDRWAYGYTF	TGTGCCAGCAGCTCCTCGGACAGGTGGGCTTATGGCTACACCTTC
.	TRBJ2-7	TRBV11-2	.	CASRSFRGLSYEQYF	TGTGCCAGCCGCTCGTTTCGGGGGCTTTCCTACGAGCAGTACTTC
TRBD1	TRBJ1-2	TRBV4-3	.	CASSQEGQYNLYGYTF	TGCGCCAGCAGCCAAGAGGGACAGTACAATCTCTATGGCTACACCTTC
.	TRBJ1-4	TRBV15	.	CATSRDNRVGEKLFF	TGTGCCACCAGCAGAGATAACCGGGTGGGTGAAAAACTGTTTTTT
.	TRBJ1-2	TRBV28	once	CASSSREVAGYTF	TGTGCCAGCAGCTCGAGGGAGGTTGCGGGCTACACCTTC
TRBD2	TRBJ2-1	TRBV2	.	CAISGTSINEQFF	TGTGCCATCAGTGGGACTAGCATCAATGAGCAGTTCTTC
.	TRBJ1-2	TRBV9	.	CASSQLSGTANYGYTF	TGTGCCAGCAGCCAACTTTCAGGGACCGCTAACTATGGCTACACCTTC
.	TRBJ1-6	TRBV10-2	.	CASSEAGDSPLHF	TGCGCCAGCAGCGAAGCAGGGGATTCACCCCTCCACTTT
.	TRBJ2-1	TRBV6-5	.	CASTYENEQFF	TGTGCCAGCACCTATGAGAATGAGCAGTTCTTC
.	TRBJ2-3	TRBV5-1	few	CASSLVQGPSTDTQYF	TGCGCCAGCAGCTTGGTGCAGGGCCCGAGCACAGATACGCAGTATTTT
.	TRBJ2-7	TRBV29-1	.	CSVEGSWREQYF	TGCAGCGTTGAAGGGTCTTGGAGGGAGCAGTACTTC